Listed below are T cell receptor beta chains from one sample, sequenced in a study of shared clonotypes between healthy human individuals. TCRdb's copy holds only in-frame clones and misses some; the assay was immunoSEQ multiplex PCR. Here the sample spans roughly 1,000,000 clones, roughly 74% being singletons. The material sequenced was memory CD4+ T cells from PBMCs. The origin of the receptors is a man younger than 30 in good health. Some clones in this sample may be carry-over from other donors' samples. CDR3s include the opening cysteine and the closing phenylalanine or tryptophan. D genes are given only for firm matches.

.	TRBV28	TRBJ2-7	CASNSRRVSSYEQYF	TGTGCCAGCAACTCCCGCAGGGTTAGCTCCTACGAGCAGTACTTC
TRBD1	TRBV5-6	TRBJ2-7	CASSQSGTGDSEQYF	TGTGCCAGCAGCCAATCCGGGACAGGGGATTCAGAGCAGTACTTC
TRBD1	TRBV7-2	TRBJ2-7	CASSLYGQGADEQYF	TGTGCCAGCAGCTTATATGGACAGGGGGCCGACGAGCAGTACTTC
.	TRBV5-6	TRBJ1-5	CASSLYQDNQPQHF	TGTGCCAGCAGCTTGTATCAGGATAATCAGCCCCAGCATTTT
.	TRBV11-1	TRBJ2-7	CASSLSLKSTFQYF	TGTGCCAGCAGCTTGTCACTAAAGAGTACGTTCCAGTACTTC
.	TRBV11-3	TRBJ2-3	CASSPSRTDTQYF	TGTGCCAGCAGCCCGAGCCGCACAGATACGCAGTATTTT
.	TRBV5-1	TRBJ2-2	CASSTGPTAGELFF	TGCGCCAGCAGCACCGGACCCACCGCCGGGGAGCTGTTTTTT
.	TRBV6-5	TRBJ1-1	CASSPGRRGAFF	TGTGCCAGCAGTCCCGGACGGCGGGGGGCTTTCTTT
TRBD1	TRBV7-3	TRBJ2-5	CASSVTGAETQYF	TGTGCCAGCAGCGTAACAGGGGCGGAGACCCAGTACTTC
.	TRBV30	TRBJ1-3	CAWSVDGNTIYF	TGTGCCTGGAGTGTTGATGGAAACACCATATATTTT